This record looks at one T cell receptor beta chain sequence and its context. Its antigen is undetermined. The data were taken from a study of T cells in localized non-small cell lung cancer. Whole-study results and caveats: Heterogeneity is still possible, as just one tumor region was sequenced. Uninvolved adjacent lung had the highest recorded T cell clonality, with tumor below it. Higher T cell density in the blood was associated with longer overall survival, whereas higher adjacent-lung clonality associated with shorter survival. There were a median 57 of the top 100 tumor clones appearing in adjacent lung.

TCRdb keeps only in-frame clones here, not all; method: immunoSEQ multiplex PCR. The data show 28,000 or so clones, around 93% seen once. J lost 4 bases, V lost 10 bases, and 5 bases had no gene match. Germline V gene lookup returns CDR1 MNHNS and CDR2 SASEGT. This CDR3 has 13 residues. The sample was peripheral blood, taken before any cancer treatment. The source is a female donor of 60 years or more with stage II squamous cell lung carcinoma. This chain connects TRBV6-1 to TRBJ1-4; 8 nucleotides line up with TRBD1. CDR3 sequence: CATRTGNNEKLFF. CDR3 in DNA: TGTGCCACGAGGACAGGGAATAATGAAAAACTGTTTTTT.